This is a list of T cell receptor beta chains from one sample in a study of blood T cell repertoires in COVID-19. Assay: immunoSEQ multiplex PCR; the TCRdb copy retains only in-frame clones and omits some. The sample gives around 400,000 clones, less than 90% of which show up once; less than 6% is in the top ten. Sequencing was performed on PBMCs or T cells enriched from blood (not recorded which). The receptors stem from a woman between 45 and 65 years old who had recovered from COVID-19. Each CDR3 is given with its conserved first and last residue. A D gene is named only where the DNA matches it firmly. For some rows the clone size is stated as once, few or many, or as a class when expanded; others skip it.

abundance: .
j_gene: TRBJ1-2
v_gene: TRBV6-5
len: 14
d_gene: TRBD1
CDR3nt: TGTGCCAGCCGCGGACAGGGGGCTAACTATGGCTACACCTTC
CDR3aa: CASRGQGANYGYTF

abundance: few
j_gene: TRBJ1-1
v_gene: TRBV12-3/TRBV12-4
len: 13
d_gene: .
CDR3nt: TGTGCCAGCAGTTTTACGACAGACACTGAAGCTTTCTTT
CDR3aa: CASSFTTDTEAFF

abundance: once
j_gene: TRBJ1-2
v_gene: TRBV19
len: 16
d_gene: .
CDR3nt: TGTGCCAGTACCCTCGGATCTCGGGGATATAACTATGGCTACACCTTC
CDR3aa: CASTLGSRGYNYGYTF

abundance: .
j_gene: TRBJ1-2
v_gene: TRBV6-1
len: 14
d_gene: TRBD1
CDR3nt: TGTGCCAGCAGTGAACCGGACAGGGTATCTGGCTACACCTTC
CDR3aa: CASSEPDRVSGYTF

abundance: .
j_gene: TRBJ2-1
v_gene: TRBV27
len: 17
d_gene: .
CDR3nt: TGTGCCAGCAGGAGAAGGACCGGGACTCCTACCCCCAATGAGCAGTTCTTC
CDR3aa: CASRRRTGTPTPNEQFF

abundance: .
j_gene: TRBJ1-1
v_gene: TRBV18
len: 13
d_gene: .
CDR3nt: TGTGCCAGCTACAGGGACCTAACCACTGAAGCTTTCTTT
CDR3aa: CASYRDLTTEAFF

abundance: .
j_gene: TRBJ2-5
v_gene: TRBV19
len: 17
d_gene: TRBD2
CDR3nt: TGTGCCAGTAGTATAGATGGGAGCGGGGGGGTCCAAGAGACCCAGTACTTC
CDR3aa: CASSIDGSGGVQETQYF

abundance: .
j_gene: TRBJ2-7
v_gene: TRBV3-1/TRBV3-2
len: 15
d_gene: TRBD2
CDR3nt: TGTGCCAGCAGCCCCTATGGGACTAGCGGGAGCGAGCAGTACTTC
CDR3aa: CASSPYGTSGSEQYF

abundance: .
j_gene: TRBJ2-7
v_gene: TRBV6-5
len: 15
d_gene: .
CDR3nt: TGTGCCAGCAGTTACTCTTTTCGCGGAGCCTACGAGCAGTACTTC
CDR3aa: CASSYSFRGAYEQYF

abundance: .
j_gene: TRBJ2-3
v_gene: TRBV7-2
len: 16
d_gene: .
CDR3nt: TGTGCCAGCAGCCTAGCGAGGGCAGGGGGCACAGATACGCAGTATTTT
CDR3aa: CASSLARAGGTDTQYF

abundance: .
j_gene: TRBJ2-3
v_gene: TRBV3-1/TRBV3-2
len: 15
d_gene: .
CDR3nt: TGTGCCAGCAGCTTCCAGGGTGCTAGCACAGATACGCAGTATTTT
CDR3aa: CASSFQGASTDTQYF

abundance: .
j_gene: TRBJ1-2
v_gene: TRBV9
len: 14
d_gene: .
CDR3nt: TGTGCCAGCAGCGCAGGGGTCCGAGTTGAGGGCTACACCTTC
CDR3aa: CASSAGVRVEGYTF

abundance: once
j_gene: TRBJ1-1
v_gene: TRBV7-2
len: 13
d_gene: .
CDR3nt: TGTGCCAGCAGCCCTCAGGGTCGTACTGAAGCTTTCTTT
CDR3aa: CASSPQGRTEAFF

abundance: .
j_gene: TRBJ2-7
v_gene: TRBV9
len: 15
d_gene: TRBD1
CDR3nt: TGTGCCAGCAGCCGGACAGGCATTAATGGTTACGAGCAGTACTTC
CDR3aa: CASSRTGINGYEQYF

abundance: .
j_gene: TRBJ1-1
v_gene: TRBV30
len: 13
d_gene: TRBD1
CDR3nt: TGTGCCTGGAGCGACGGGACAGGGGGCCGAGCTTTCTTT
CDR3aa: CAWSDGTGGRAFF

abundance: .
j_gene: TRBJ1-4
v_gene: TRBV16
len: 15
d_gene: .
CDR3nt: TGTGCCAGCAGCCAATTCCCGCCACAGGCCCCAAAACTGTTTTTT
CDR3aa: CASSQFPPQAPKLFF

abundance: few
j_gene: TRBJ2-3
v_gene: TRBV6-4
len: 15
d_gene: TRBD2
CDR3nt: TGTGCCAGCAGTGAAGCGGGGGGTGGCACAGATACGCAGTATTTT
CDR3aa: CASSEAGGGTDTQYF

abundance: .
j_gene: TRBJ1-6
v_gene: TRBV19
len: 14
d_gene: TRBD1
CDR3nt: TGTGCCAGTATGGACAGGGGAAAGGCTTCACCCCTCCACTTT
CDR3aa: CASMDRGKASPLHF

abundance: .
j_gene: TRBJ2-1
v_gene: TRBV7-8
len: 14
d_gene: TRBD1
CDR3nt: TGTGCCAGCAGTAAAAGACAGGGACACAATGAGCAGTTCTTC
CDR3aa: CASSKRQGHNEQFF

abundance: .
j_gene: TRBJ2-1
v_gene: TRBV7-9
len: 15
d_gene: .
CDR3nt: TGTGCCAGCAACCCTTGGGAGCCCTCCTACAATGAGCAGTTCTTC
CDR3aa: CASNPWEPSYNEQFF

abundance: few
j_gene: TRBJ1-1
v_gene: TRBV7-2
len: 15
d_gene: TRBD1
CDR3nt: TGTGCCAGCAGCCGTAAACAGGGGGCGGGCACTGAAGCTTTCTTT
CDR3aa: CASSRKQGAGTEAFF

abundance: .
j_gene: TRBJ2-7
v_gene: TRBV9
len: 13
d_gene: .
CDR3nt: TGTGCCAGCAGCGCGGGTCCCATCTACGAGCAGTACTTC
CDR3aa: CASSAGPIYEQYF

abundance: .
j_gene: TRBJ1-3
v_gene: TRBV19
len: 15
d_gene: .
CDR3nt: TGTGCCAGTAGCCCGGACAGCCTCTCTGGAAACACCATATATTTT
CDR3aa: CASSPDSLSGNTIYF

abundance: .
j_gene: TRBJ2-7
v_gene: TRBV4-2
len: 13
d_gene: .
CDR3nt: TGTGCCAGCAGCCAAGATTTAATCTCCGAGCAGTACTTC
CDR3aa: CASSQDLISEQYF

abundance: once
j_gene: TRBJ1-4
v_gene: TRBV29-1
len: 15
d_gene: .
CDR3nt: TGCAGCGTTGAGACCCATCAGGCGACTAATGAAAAACTGTTTTTT
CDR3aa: CSVETHQATNEKLFF

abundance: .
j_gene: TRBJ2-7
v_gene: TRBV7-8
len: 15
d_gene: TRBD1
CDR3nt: TGTGCCAGCAGCTTAGGAGGACAGGGGCCTTACGAGCAGTACTTC
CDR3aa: CASSLGGQGPYEQYF

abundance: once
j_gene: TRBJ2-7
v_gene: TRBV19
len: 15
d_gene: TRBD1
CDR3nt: TGTGCCAGTAGTACCCACCGCTCAGGGGGATACGAGCAGTACTTC
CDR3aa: CASSTHRSGGYEQYF

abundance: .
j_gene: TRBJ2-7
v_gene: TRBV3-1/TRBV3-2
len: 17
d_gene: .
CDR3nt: TGTGCCAGCAGCCAAGATGTCCTAGCGCGACTACCCGCCGAGCAGTACTTC
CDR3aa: CASSQDVLARLPAEQYF

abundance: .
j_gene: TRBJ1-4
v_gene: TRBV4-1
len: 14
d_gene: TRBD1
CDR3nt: TGCGCCAGCAGAGACAGGGAGGTTCGAGAAAAACTGTTTTTT
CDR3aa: CASRDREVREKLFF

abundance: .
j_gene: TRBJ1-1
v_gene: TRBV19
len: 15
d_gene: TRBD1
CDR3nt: TGTGCCAGTAGCCTCGACAGGGTAGGTCACACTGAAGCTTTCTTT
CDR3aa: CASSLDRVGHTEAFF

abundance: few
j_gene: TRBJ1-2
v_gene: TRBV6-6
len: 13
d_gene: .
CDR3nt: TGTGCCAGCAGCCAAGACAGCGACTATGGCTACACCTTC
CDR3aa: CASSQDSDYGYTF

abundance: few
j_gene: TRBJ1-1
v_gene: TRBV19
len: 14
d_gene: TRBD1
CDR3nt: TGTGCCAGTAGGGGGACAGGGACGAACACTGAAGCTTTCTTT
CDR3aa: CASRGTGTNTEAFF

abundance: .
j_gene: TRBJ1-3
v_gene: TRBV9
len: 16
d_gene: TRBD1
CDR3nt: TGTGCCAGCAGCGTAGAGGGACAGGTCTCTGGAAACACCATATATTTT
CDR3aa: CASSVEGQVSGNTIYF

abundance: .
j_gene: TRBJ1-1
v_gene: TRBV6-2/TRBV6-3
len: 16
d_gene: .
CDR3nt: TGTGCCAGCAGTTCCACCCTAAGGGGTATGAACACTGAAGCTTTCTTT
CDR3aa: CASSSTLRGMNTEAFF

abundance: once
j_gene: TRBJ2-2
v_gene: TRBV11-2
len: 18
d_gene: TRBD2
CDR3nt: TGTGCCAGCAGCTTAAGGCAGCGGGGGGGCCAGTACACCGGGGAGCTGTTTTTT
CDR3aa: CASSLRQRGGQYTGELFF

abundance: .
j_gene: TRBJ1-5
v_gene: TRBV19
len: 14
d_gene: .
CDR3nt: TGTGCCAGTAGTGTACAGGGAGGGAATCAGCCCCAGCATTTT
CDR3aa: CASSVQGGNQPQHF

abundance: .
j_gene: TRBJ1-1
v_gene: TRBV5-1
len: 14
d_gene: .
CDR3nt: TGCGCCAGCAGCCCCACGACAGGAGACACTGAAGCTTTCTTT
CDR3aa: CASSPTTGDTEAFF

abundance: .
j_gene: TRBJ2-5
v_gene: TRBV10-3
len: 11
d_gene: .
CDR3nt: TGTGCCATCAGGTCGGGAGAGACCCAGTACTTC
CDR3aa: CAIRSGETQYF

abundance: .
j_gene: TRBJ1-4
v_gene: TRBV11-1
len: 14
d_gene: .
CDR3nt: TGTGCCAGCAGCTTATCTAGCGCTGGTGAAAAACTGTTTTTT
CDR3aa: CASSLSSAGEKLFF

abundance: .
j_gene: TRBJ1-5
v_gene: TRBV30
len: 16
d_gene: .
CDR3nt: TGTGCCTGGAGTGGCTCACAGGGTTTAGGCAATCAGCCCCAGCATTTT
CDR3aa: CAWSGSQGLGNQPQHF

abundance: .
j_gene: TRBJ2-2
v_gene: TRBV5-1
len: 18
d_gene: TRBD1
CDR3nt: TGCGCCAGCAGCCGCGACCCCGGGACAGGGATTAACACCGGGGAGCTGTTTTTT
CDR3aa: CASSRDPGTGINTGELFF

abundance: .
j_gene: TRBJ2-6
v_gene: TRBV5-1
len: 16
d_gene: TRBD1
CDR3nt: TGCGCCAGCAGCCCGACAGGGGCGGACGGGGCCAACGTCCTGACTTTC
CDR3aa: CASSPTGADGANVLTF

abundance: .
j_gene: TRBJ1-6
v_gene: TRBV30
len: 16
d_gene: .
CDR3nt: TGTGCCTGGAGTCCGAACCGGAGCTCCTATAATTCACCCCTCCACTTT
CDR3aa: CAWSPNRSSYNSPLHF

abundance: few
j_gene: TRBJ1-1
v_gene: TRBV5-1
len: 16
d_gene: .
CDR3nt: TGCGCCAGCAGCTTGGACGGGTCAGTTCTTAGGACTGAAGCTTTCTTT
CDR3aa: CASSLDGSVLRTEAFF

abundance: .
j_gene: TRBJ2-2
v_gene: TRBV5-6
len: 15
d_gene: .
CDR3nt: TGTGCCAGCAGCTACCAGGCATTGAACACCGGGGAGCTGTTTTTT
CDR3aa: CASSYQALNTGELFF